A selection of T cell receptor beta chains follows, all from one sample in a study of tumor-infiltrating lymphocytes in primary liver carcinoma. TCRdb analysed the multiplex PCR reads with MiXCR anew, one entry per CDR3 protein. Of around 37,000 distinct CDR3 sequences in the sample, around 75% were seen once. The sequencing sample was made of tumor-adjacent normal liver tissue. Every receptor here comes from a man aged 40-50 years with primary liver carcinoma and hepatitis B virus infection. Both conserved end residues are part of each CDR3. The order of the fields is D gene, V gene, clone size, J gene, CDR3 protein, CDR3 DNA. A D gene is named only where the DNA matches it firmly. Size tells how often a clone was seen (once, few, many) or the class of an expanded clone, and some rows leave it out.

NA	TRBV5-1	NA	TRBJ2-7	CASSFGKIDEQYF	TGCGCCAGCAGCTTCGGCAAGATAGACGAGCAGTACTTC
NA	TRBV7-9	NA	TRBJ2-5	CTSSQTTCLQETQYF	TGTACCAGCAGCCAAACCACATGTCTACAAGAGACCCAGTACTTC
NA	TRBV30	NA	TRBJ1-1	CAWSVRAEMNTEVFF	TGTGCCTGGAGTGTAAGAGCAGAGATGAACACTGAAGTTTTCTTT
NA	TRBV4-1	NA	TRBJ2-2	CASSQESGNTGELFF	TGCGCCAGCAGCCAAGAGTCCGGGAACACAGGGGAGCTGTTTTTT
NA	TRBV5-5	few	TRBJ2-3	CTSSPPTVIPPQYF	TGTACCAGCAGCCCTCCGACAGTGATCCCCCCGCAATATTTT
NA	TRBV4-1	NA	TRBJ2-7	CASDQALAGENEQYF	TGCGCCAGCGACCAAGCGTTGGCAGGGGAGAACGAGCAGTACTTC
NA	TRBV29-1	NA	TRBJ2-7	CSDEGAGRGYEQYF	TGCAGCGATGAAGGAGCGGGGAGGGGGTATGAGCAGTACTTC
NA	TRBV6-1	NA	TRBJ2-2	CASNELAITGELFF	TGTGCCAGCAATGAGTTAGCGATCACCGGGGAGTTGTTTTTT
TRBD1	TRBV12-3/TRBV12-4	NA	TRBJ1-1	CAISIGTGNTKAFF	TGTGCCATCAGTATCGGGACAGGGAACACTAAAGCTTTCTTT
TRBD1	TRBV10-1	few	TRBJ2-5	CASNTGARETQYF	TGCGCCAGCAATACAGGGGCGCGAGAGACCCAGTACTTC
NA	TRBV5-1	many	TRBJ2-2	CASSSGQVTGELFF	TGCGCCAGCAGCTCAGGACAAGTCACCGGGGAGCTGTTTTTT
NA	TRBV11-2	NA	TRBJ2-5	CASSPSSFQGTGRETQYF	TGTGCCAGCAGTCCTAGCTCATTCCAGGGTACAGGGCGGGAGACCCAGTACTTC
NA	TRBV29-1	NA	TRBJ2-4	CGAEHARLAKNIQYF	TGCGGCGCTGAACATGCACGGCTAGCCAAAAACATTCAGTACTTC
TRBD1	TRBV7-9	NA	TRBJ2-5	CASNTWTGTETQYF	TGTGCCAGCAACACTTGGACAGGGACAGAGACCCAGTACTTC
NA	TRBV24-1	NA	TRBJ2-1	CATSENSTTNSYNEQFF	TGTGCCACCAGTGAAAATTCTACGACTAACTCCTACAATGAGCAGTTCTTC
NA	TRBV14	NA	TRBJ2-5	CASSPRKVVQETQYF	TGTGCCAGCAGCCCCAGGAAAGTGGTACAAGAGACTCAGTACTTC
NA	TRBV6-2/TRBV6-3	once	TRBJ2-7	CASSYGQSREQCF	TGTGCCAGCAGTTATGGACAGTCGAGGGAGCAGTGCTTC
TRBD1	TRBV5-6	NA	TRBJ2-7	CAISYLRGSFHEQYF	TGTGCCATTAGCTACCTCAGGGGGTCCTTCCACGAGCAGTACTTC
NA	TRBV19	NA	TRBJ1-1	CASSIWGLDTEAFF	TGTGCCAGTAGTATCTGGGGGCTGGACACTGAAGCTTTCTTT
NA	TRBV5-1	many	TRBJ1-1	CASSLVAGEGAEAFF	TGCGCCAGCAGCTTGGTGGCAGGGGAGGGGGCTGAAGCTTTCTTT
NA	TRBV28	NA	TRBJ1-5	CASGSPIGPGNQPQHF	TGTGCCAGCGGTTCCCCGATAGGGCCCGGCAATCAGCCCCAGCATTTT
NA	TRBV6-2/TRBV6-3	once	TRBJ1-2	CTSTMDGYIF	TGTACCAGCACCATGGATGGCTACATCTTC
NA	TRBV6-2/TRBV6-3	once	TRBJ1-4	CASYPGGGNEKLSF	TGTGCCAGTTACCCGGGAGGGGGTAATGAAAAACTGTCTTTT